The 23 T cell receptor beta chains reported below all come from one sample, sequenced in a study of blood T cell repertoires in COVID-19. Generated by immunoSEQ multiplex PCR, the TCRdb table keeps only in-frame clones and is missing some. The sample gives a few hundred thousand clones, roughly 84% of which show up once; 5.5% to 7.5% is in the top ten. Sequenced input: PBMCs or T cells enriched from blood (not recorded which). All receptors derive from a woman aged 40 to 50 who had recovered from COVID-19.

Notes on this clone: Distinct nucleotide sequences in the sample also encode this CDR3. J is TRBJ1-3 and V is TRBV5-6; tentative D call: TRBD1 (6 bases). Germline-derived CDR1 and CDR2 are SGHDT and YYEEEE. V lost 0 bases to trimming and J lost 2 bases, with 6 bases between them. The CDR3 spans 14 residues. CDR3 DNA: TGTGCCAGCAGCTTGGGGGGGCCTGGAAACACCATATATTTT. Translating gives CASSLGGPGNTIYF.

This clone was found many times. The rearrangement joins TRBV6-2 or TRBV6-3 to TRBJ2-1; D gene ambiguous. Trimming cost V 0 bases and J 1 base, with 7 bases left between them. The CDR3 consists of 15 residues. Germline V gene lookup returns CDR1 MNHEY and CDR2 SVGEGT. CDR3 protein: CASSYSRVSYNEQFF. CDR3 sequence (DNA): TGTGCCAGCAGTTACTCCCGGGTATCCTACAATGAGCAGTTCTTC.

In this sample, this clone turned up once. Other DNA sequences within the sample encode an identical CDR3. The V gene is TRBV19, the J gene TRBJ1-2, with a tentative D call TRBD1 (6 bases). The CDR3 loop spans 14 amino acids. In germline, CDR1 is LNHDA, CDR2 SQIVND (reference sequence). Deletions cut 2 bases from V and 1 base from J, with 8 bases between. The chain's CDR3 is CASSISRGNYGYTF. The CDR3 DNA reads TGTGCCAGTAGTATAAGCAGGGGTAACTATGGCTACACCTTC. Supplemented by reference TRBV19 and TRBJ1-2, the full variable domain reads DGGITQSPKYLFRKEGQNVTLSCEQNLNHDAMYWYRQDPGQGLRLIYYSQIVNDFQKGDIAEGYSVSREKKESFPLTVTSAQKNPTAFYLCASSISRGNYGYTFGSGTRLTVV.

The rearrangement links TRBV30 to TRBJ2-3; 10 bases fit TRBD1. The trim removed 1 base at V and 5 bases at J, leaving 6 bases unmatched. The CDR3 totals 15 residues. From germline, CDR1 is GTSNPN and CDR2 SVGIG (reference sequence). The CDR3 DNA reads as TGTGCCTGGAGTGCAGGGACAGGGGATGTAGATACGCAGTATTTT. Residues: CAWSAGTGDVDTQYF.

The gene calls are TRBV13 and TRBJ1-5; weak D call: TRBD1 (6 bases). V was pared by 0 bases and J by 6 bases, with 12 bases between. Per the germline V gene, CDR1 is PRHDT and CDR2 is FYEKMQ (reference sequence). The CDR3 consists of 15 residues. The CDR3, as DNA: TGTGCCAGCAGCTTAGGGGGGGCCCCGGGTCAGCCCCAGCATTTT. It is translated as CASSLGGAPGQPQHF.

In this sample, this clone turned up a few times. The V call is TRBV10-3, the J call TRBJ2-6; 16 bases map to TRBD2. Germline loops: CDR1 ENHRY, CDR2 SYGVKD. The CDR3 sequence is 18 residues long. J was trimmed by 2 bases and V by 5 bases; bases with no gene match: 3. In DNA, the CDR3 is TGTGCCATCAGTATGGGACTAGCGGGAGGGCCTGGGGCCAACGTCCTGACTTTC. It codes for CAISMGLAGGPGANVLTF.

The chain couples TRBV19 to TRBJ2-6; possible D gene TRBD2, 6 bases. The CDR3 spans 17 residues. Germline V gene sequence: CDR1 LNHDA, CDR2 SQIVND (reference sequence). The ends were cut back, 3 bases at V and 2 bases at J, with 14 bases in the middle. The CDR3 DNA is TGTGCCAGTAGTATGCTACTGGGGGAGGCTGGGGCCAACGTCCTGACTTTC. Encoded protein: CASSMLLGEAGANVLTF.

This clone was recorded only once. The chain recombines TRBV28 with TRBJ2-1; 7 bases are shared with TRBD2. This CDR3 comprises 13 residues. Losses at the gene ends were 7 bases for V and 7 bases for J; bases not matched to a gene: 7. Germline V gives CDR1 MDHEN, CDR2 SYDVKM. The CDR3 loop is CASTAGVTNEQFF. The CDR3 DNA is TGTGCCAGCACCGCGGGAGTAACGAATGAGCAGTTCTTC.

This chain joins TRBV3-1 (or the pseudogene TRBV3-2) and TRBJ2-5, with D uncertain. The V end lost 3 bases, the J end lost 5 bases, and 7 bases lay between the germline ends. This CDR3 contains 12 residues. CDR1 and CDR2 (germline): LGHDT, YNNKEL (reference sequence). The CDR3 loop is CASSQSAETQYF. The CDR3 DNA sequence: TGTGCCAGCAGCCAGAGTGCCGAGACCCAGTACTTC.

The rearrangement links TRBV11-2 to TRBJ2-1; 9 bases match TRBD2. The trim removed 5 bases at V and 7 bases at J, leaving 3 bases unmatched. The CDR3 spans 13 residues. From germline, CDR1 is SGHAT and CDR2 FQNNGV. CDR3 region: CASSGGLANEQFF. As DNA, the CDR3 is TGTGCCAGCAGCGGGGGACTAGCAAATGAGCAGTTCTTC.

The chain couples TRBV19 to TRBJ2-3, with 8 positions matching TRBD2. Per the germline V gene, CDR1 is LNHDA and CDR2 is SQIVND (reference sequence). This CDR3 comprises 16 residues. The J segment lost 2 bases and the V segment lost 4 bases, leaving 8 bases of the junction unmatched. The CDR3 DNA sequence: TGTGCCAGTAGTAATCCGACGCGGGGGGCCACAGATACGCAGTATTTT. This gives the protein CASSNPTRGATDTQYF. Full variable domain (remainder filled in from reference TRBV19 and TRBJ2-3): DGGITQSPKYLFRKEGQNVTLSCEQNLNHDAMYWYRQDPGQGLRLIYYSQIVNDFQKGDIAEGYSVSREKKESFPLTVTSAQKNPTAFYLCASSNPTRGATDTQYFGPGTRLTVL.

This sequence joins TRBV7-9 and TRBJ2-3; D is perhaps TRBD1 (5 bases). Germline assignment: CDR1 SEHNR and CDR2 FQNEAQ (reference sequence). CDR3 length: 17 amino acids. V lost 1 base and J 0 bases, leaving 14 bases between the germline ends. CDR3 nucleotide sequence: TGTGCCAGCAGCTTAGGATTCCAGGACACCAGCACAGATACGCAGTATTTT. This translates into CASSLGFQDTSTDTQYF.

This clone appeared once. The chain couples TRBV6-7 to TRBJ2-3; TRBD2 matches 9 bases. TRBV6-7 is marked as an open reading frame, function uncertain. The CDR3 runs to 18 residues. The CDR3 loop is CAIRPASGTLPSTDTQYF. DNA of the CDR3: TGTGCGATCCGCCCGGCTAGCGGGACCTTACCTAGCACAGATACGCAGTATTTT.

CDR3 protein: CASRSRLAGYNEQFF. The CDR3 DNA sequence: TGTGCCAGCAGGTCTAGACTAGCGGGTTACAATGAGCAGTTCTTC. The chain employs TRBV7-2 and TRBJ2-1, with 10 bases aligning to TRBD2. V was clipped by 6 bases and J by 4 bases; unmatched bases: 6. The CDR3 is 15 residues long. CDR1 is SGHTA, CDR2 FQGNSA, per germline.

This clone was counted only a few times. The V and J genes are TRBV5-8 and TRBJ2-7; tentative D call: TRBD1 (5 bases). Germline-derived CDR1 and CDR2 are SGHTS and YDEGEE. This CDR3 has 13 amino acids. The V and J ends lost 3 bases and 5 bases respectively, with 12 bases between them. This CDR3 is CASSSSGIHEQYF. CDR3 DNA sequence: TGTGCCAGCAGCTCTTCAGGGATCCACGAGCAGTACTTC.

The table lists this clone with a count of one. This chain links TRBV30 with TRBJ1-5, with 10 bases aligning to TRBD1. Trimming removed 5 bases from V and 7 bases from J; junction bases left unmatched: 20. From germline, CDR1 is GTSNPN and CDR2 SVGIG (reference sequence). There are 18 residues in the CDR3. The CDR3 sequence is CAWGPGTGEDLGSQPQHF. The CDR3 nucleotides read TGTGCCTGGGGACCCGGGACAGGGGAGGATTTAGGTAGCCAGCCCCAGCATTTT.

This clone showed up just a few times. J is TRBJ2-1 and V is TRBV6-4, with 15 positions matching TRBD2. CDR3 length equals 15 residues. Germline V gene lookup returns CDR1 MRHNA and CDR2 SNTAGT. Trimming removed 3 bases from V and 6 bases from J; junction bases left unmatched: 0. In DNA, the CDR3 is TGTGCCAGCAGTGAGGGACTAGCGGGAGGCAATGAGCAGTTCTTC. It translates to CASSEGLAGGNEQFF.

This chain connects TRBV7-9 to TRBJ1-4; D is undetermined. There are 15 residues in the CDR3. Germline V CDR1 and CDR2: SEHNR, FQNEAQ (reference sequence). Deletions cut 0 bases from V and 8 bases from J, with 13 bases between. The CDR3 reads CASSLARFTLEKLFF. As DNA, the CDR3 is TGTGCCAGCAGCTTAGCGCGATTTACCCTCGAAAAACTGTTTTTT.

CDR3 region: CASRKRGYNEQFF. The CDR3 DNA reads TGTGCCAGCAGAAAACGGGGATACAATGAGCAGTTCTTC. The chain joins TRBV11-2 to TRBJ2-1; D is perhaps TRBD2 (5 bases). The V end lost 6 bases, the J end lost 4 bases, and 10 bases lay between the germline ends. Germline loops: CDR1 SGHAT, CDR2 FQNNGV. The CDR3 runs to 13 residues.

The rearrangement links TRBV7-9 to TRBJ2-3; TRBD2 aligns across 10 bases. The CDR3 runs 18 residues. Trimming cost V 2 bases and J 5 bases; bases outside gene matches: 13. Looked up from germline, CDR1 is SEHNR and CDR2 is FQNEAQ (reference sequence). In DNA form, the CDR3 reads TGTGCCAGCAGCTTATGGGTAGGGCTAGCGGGAGAGAAAGATACGCAGTATTTT. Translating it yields CASSLWVGLAGEKDTQYF.

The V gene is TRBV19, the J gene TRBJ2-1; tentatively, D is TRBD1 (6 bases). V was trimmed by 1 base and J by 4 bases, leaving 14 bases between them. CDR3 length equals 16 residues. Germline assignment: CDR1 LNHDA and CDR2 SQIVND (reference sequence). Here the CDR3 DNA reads TGTGCCAGTAGTATAGTCCTAGGGGGATTATACAATGAGCAGTTCTTC. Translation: CASSIVLGGLYNEQFF. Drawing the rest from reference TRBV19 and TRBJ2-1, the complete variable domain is DGGITQSPKYLFRKEGQNVTLSCEQNLNHDAMYWYRQDPGQGLRLIYYSQIVNDFQKGDIAEGYSVSREKKESFPLTVTSAQKNPTAFYLCASSIVLGGLYNEQFFGPGTRLTVL.

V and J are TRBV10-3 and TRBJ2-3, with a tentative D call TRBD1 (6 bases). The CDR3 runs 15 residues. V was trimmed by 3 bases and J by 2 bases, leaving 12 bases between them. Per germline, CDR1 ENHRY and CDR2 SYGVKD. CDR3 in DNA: TGTGCCATCAGTGACCCGGGACATACCACAGATACGCAGTATTTT. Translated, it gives CAISDPGHTTDTQYF.

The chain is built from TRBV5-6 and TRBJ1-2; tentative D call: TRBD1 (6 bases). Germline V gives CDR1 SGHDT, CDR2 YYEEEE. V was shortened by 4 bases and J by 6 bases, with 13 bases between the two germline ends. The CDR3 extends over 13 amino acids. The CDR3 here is CASSPTGTDGYTF. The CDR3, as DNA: TGTGCCAGCAGCCCCACAGGGACGGATGGCTACACCTTC.